These 13 T cell receptor beta chains originate from one sample sequenced in a study of shared clonotypes between healthy human individuals. Assay used: immunoSEQ multiplex PCR; TCRdb lists only in-frame clones, some missing. The repertoire has 850,000 to 1,100,000 clones, roughly 80% of them found once; the top ten carry about 0.89%. The sequenced sample consisted of memory CD4+ T cells from PBMCs. Subset described: CD45RA-negative fraction. The receptors originated from a man aged 18 to 30 in good health. Some clones in this sample may be carry-over from other donors' samples.

Only one count was recorded for this clone. An end of the junction differs from the germline gene, which may be a read error. This sequence joins TRBV2 and TRBJ1-1; 10 bases agree with TRBD1. The CDR3 is 13 residues long. Germline CDR1 reads SNHLY; CDR2 reads FYNNEI. The CDR3 nucleotides read TGTGCCAGCAGTCCGACAGGGGGCTCGGCCTACCCCTTT. Its translation: CASSPTGGSAYPF.

This chain links TRBV7-2 with TRBJ2-2; no reliable D call. Trimming shortened V by 0 bases and J by 4 bases, and 12 bases separated the two germline ends. Germline V gene lookup returns CDR1 SGHTA and CDR2 FQGNSA. The CDR3 length is 16 residues. CDR3 DNA sequence: TGTGCCAGCAGCTTAGCGGTGGGATGGGGCACCGGGGAGCTGTTTTTT. Amino acid sequence: CASSLAVGWGTGELFF.

The chain combines TRBV28 with TRBJ2-3; D is undetermined. The CDR3 loop spans 12 amino acids. With 6 bases removed from V and 6 bases from J, the gap between germline ends came to 10 bases. CDR1 is MDHEN, CDR2 SYDVKM, per germline. The CDR3 here is CASSKPPDTQYF. For the CDR3, the DNA is TGTGCCAGCAGCAAGCCACCGGATACGCAGTATTTT.

The chain combines TRBV5-5 with TRBJ1-1; weak D call: TRBD1 (6 bases). Germline V gives CDR1 SGHKS, CDR2 YYEKEE (reference sequence). The CDR3 has 14 amino acids. Trimming stripped 3 bases from V and 4 bases from J, with 13 bases between. DNA of the CDR3: TGTGCCAGCAGCTCGGACAGTTTCGGCACTGAAGCTTTCTTT. Translating it yields CASSSDSFGTEAFF.

For this clone: The junction shows a germline mismatch at one end, possibly a read error. This chain joins TRBV6-1 and TRBJ2-5; 10 nucleotides match TRBD2. CDR1 is MNHNS, CDR2 SASEGT, per germline. The CDR3 is 13 amino acids. The chain's CDR3 is CAGSGRAGETQYF. The CDR3 DNA reads TGTGCCGGCAGCGGGAGGGCCGGGGAGACCCAGTACTTC.

This clone has just a few counts. V usage is TRBV6-1 and J usage is TRBJ2-2, with 7 bases aligning to TRBD1. V lost 10 bases and J lost 3; bases outside the gene matches: 8. The CDR3 is 14 amino acids. Germline loops: CDR1 MNHNS, CDR2 SASEGT. In DNA form, the CDR3 reads TGTGCCACCATCCGGGACAGATACACCGGGGAGCTGTTTTTT. It codes for CATIRDRYTGELFF.

The chain uses TRBV4-1 and TRBJ2-1; TRBD2 matches at 11 bases. Germline CDR1 is MGHRA and CDR2 is YSYEKL. The CDR3 sequence is 19 residues long. The V gene end was trimmed by 0 bases and the J gene end by 5 bases; junction bases not matched to a gene: 12. CDR3 sequence reads: CASSQDGGSGRAFDNEQFF. CDR3 DNA: TGCGCCAGCAGCCAAGATGGGGGTAGCGGGAGGGCTTTCGACAATGAGCAGTTCTTC.

In regard to this clone: The junction and the germline gene differ at one end; a read error may be behind it. The chain has TRBV5-1 and TRBJ2-7, with 8 bases that match TRBD2. Germline CDR1 is SGHRS and CDR2 is YFSETQ. The CDR3 extends over 18 amino acids. The CDR3 DNA follows: TGCGCCAGCAGCACCATGAGACTAGCGCCAACGAAAGGCTACGAGCAGCACTTC. As protein: CASSTMRLAPTKGYEQHF.

J is TRBJ2-3 and V is TRBV28; D possibly corresponds to TRBD2 (6 bases). V lost 3 bases to trimming and J lost 0 bases, with 13 bases between them. Per germline, CDR1 MDHEN and CDR2 SYDVKM. This CDR3 comprises 16 residues. The CDR3 protein is CASSLFGSGSTDTQYF. DNA for the CDR3: TGTGCCAGCAGTTTGTTCGGTAGCGGAAGCACAGATACGCAGTATTTT.

V is TRBV6-5 and J is TRBJ1-1; the D gene is possibly TRBD1 (5 bases). The CDR3 totals 12 residues. V lost 0 bases, J lost 9 bases, and 8 bases lay in between. Germline loops: CDR1 MNHEY, CDR2 SVGAGI. CDR3 loop: CASSYSEGKAFF. DNA for the CDR3: TGTGCCAGCAGTTACTCCGAGGGGAAAGCTTTCTTT.

As regards this clone: Germline is not matched at one junction end, which may reflect a read error. The chain links TRBV5-4 to TRBJ2-7, with TRBD1 matching 8 bases. This CDR3 spans 14 amino acids. Germline V gene data show CDR1 as SGHNT and CDR2 as YYREEE (reference sequence). CDR3 DNA sequence: TGCGCCAGCAGCCAGGAAGACAGGGGCTACGAGCAGTACTTC. This sequence encodes CASSQEDRGYEQYF.

For this clone: Other DNA sequences in this sample translate to the same CDR3. This rearrangement joins TRBV27 to TRBJ1-5; D not certain. Germline values: CDR1 MNHEY, CDR2 SMNVEV (reference sequence). V was shortened by 4 bases and J by 3 bases, with 4 bases between the two germline ends. This CDR3 has 12 amino acids. CDR3 DNA sequence: TGTGCCAGCAGTTCGCCCAATCAGCCCCAGCATTTT. It specifies CASSSPNQPQHF.

V usage is TRBV5-4 and J usage is TRBJ1-3; D is uncertain. V lost 2 bases to trimming and J lost 0 bases, with 12 bases between them. The CDR3 length is 16 residues. Germline CDR1 is SGHNT and CDR2 is YYREEE (reference sequence). DNA of the CDR3: TGTGCCAGCAGCTTCGACGCCCTTAGCTCTGGAAACACCATATATTTT. Translating gives CASSFDALSSGNTIYF.